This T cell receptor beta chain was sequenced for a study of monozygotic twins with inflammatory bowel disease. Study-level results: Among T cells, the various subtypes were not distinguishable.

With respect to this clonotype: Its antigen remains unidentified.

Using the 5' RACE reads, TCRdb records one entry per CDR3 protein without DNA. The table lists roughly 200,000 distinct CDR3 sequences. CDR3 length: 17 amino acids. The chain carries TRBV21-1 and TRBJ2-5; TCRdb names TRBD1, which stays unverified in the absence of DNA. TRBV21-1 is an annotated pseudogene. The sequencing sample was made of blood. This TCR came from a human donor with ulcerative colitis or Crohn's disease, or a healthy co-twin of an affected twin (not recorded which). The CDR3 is CASSKRGKGSYQETQYF.